This T cell receptor (beta chain) was observed in a study of blood T cells in healthy people across ages. On this clonotype itself: This may stem from a read error, because a much larger clone lies one nucleotide away.

CDR3 size: 13 residues. CDR1 is MNHEY, CDR2 SMNVEV, per germline (reference sequence). Primers used in a second PCR of about 7 to 12 cycles were a sample-barcoded 5' primer and a J-beta primer mix. TCRdb reanalysed the 5' RACE reads using MiXCR and keeps one entry per CDR3 protein. The data contain 850,000 to 1,300,000 distinct CDR3 sequences, 35% to 50% of them singletons. This chain uses TRBV27 with TRBJ2-5; D is undetermined. The end of the DNA aligns better with TRBJ2-7, so the J call may be wrong. This receptor was obtained from an older woman in good health. The source material was blood. The CDR3 bases are TGTGCCAGCGCCGGGCCTTTAGCCTGCGAGCAGTACTTC. Protein: CASAGPLACEQYF.